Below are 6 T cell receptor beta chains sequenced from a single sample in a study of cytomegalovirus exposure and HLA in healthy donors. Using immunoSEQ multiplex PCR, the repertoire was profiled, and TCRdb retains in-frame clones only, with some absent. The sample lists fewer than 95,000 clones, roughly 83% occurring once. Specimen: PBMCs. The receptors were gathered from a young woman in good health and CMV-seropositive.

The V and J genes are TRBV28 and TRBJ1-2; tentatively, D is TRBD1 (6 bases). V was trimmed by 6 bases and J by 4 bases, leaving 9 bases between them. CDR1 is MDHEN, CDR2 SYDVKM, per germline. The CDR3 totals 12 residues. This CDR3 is CASSRGSYGYTF. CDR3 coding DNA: TGTGCCAGCAGCAGGGGCAGCTATGGCTACACCTTC.

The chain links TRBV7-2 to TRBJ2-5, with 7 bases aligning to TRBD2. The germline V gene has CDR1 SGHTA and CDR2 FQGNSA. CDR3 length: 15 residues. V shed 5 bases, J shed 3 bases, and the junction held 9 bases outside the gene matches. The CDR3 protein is CASSVEGLHEETQYF. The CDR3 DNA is TGTGCCAGCAGCGTCGAGGGACTACACGAAGAGACCCAGTACTTC.

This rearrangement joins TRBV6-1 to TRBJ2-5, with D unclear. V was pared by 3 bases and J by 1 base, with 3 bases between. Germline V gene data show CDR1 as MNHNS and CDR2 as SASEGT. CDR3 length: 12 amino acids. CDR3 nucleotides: TGTGCCAGCAGTGAGAGCCAAGAGACCCAGTACTTC. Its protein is CASSESQETQYF.

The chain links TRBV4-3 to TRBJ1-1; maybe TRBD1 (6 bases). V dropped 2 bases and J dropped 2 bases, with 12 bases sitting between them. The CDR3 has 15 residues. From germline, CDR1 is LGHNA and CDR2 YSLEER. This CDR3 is CASSQQRGSNTEAFF. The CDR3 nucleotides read TGCGCCAGCAGCCAACAGAGGGGGAGCAACACTGAAGCTTTCTTT.

The CDR3 nucleotides read TGTGCCAGCAGCCCTGAGTACGAGCAGTACTTC. Protein sequence: CASSPEYEQYF. The gene calls are TRBV28 and TRBJ2-7, with D unresolved. CDR1 MDHEN and CDR2 SYDVKM come from the germline V gene. The length of the CDR3 is 11 residues. V lost 6 bases and J lost 4, with 7 bases in between.

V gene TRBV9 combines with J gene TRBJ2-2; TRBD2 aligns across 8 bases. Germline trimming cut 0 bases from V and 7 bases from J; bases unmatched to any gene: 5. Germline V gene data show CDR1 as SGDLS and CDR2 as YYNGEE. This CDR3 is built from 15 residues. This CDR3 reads CASSVDAGGSGELFF. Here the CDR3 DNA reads TGTGCCAGCAGCGTAGACGCGGGGGGAAGCGGGGAGCTGTTTTTT.